The 16 T cell receptor beta chains reported below all come from one sample, sequenced in a study of vaccination and CD4 T cells after COVID-19. The Oncomine TCR Beta short-read assay was applied to DNA of cultured CD4+ T cells. One entry per CDR3 protein results from TCRdb running MiXCR on the PCR reads. Here the sample spans roughly 5,000 distinct CDR3 sequences, about two fifths being singletons. The treatment is: roughly 11-day PBMC culture with coronavirus spike peptide pools or control peptides (ViraFEST assay). These TCRs' antigens remain unknown. The sequenced sample was CD4+ T cells from blood, cultured in vitro. The source is a human donor who had recovered from COVID-19.

V usage is TRBV5-1 and J usage is TRBJ2-5; a possible D gene is TRBD1 (6 bases). Germline V gene sequence: CDR1 SGHRS, CDR2 YFSETQ. CDR3 length equals 13 residues. With 0 bases removed from V and 5 bases from J, the gap between germline ends came to 8 bases. The CDR3 here is CASSLDRDETQYF. The CDR3 region has the DNA TGCGCCAGCAGCTTGGACAGGGACGAGACCCAGTACTTC. Complete variable domain (other parts from reference TRBV5-1 and TRBJ2-5): KAGVTQTPRYLIKTRGQQVTLSCSPISGHRSVSWYQQTPGQGLQFLFEYFSETQRNKGNFPGRFSGRQFSNSRSEMNVSTLELGDSALYLCASSLDRDETQYFGPGTRLLVL.

By share, this clonotype ranks as medium-sized. The chain recombines TRBV20-1 with TRBJ1-5, with TRBD1 matching 7 bases. This CDR3 spans 11 amino acids. V lost 3 bases, J lost 12 bases, and 5 bases stayed unmatched. The germline V gene has CDR1 DFQATT and CDR2 SNEGSKA (reference sequence). The DNA for the CDR3 is TGCAGTGCTAGTAAACAGGGGATCCAGCATTTT. It is translated as CSASKQGIQHF.

This clonotype is a singleton in its sample. The chain links TRBV27 to TRBJ1-6; 10 bases are shared with TRBD1. Germline CDR1 is MNHEY and CDR2 is SMNVEV (reference sequence). The junction had 4 bases not matched to a gene; V was cut back by 9 bases and J by 8 bases. This CDR3 spans 13 amino acids. CDR3 residues: CASRDRGYSPLHF. DNA of the CDR3: TGTGCCAGTCGGGACAGGGGATATTCACCCCTCCACTTT.

The chain couples TRBV7-8 to TRBJ1-2; D gene unclear. This CDR3 is built from 13 residues. Trimming stripped 1 base from V and 6 bases from J, with 9 bases between. CDR1 and CDR2 (germline): SGHVS, FQNEAQ. The CDR3, as DNA: TGTGCCAGCAGCTTAGTGGCAGGAGATGGCTACACCTTC. This sequence encodes CASSLVAGDGYTF. Using reference TRBV7-8 and TRBJ1-2 for the parts outside the CDR3, the full variable domain is GAGVSQSPRYKVAKRGQDVALRCDPISGHVSLFWYQQALGQGPEFLTYFQNEAQLDKSGLPSDRFFAERPEGSVSTLKIQRTQQEDSAVYLCASSLVAGDGYTFGSGTRLTVV.

This clonotype was seen only a few times. The gene calls are TRBV11-3 and TRBJ2-5; D is unclear. The CDR3 sequence is 12 residues long. Looked up from germline, CDR1 is SGHNT and CDR2 is YENEEA. Trimming shortened V by 2 bases and J by 4 bases, and 5 bases separated the two germline ends. The CDR3 DNA follows: TGTGCCAGCAGCTTACTCCCAGAGACCCAGTACTTC. This sequence encodes CASSLLPETQYF. The variable domain in full, with the rest retrieved from reference TRBV11-3 and TRBJ2-5, is EAGVVQSPRYKIIEKKQPVAFWCNPISGHNTLYWYLQNLGQGPELLIRYENEEAVDDSQLPKDRFSAERLKGVDSTLKIQPAELGDSAVYLCASSLLPETQYFGPGTRLLVL.

The genes are TRBV7-2 and TRBJ2-7, with D maybe TRBD2 (5 bases). Deletions cut 0 bases from V and 3 bases from J, with 9 bases between. Germline V gives CDR1 SGHTA, CDR2 FQGNSA. The CDR3 loop spans 14 amino acids. The chain's CDR3 is CASSLASGDYEQYF. The CDR3 DNA follows: TGTGCCAGCAGCTTAGCCAGCGGAGACTACGAGCAGTACTTC. Full variable domain (rest looked up from reference TRBV7-2 and TRBJ2-7): GAGVSQSPSNKVTEKGKDVELRCDPISGHTALYWYRQSLGQGLEFLIYFQGNSAPDKSGLPSDRFSAERTGGSVSTLTIQRTQQEDSAVYLCASSLASGDYEQYFGPGTRLTVT.

The table lists this clonotype with a few counts. The chain is built from TRBV20-1 and TRBJ2-1; D might be TRBD1 (5 bases). V lost 6 bases and J 6 bases, leaving 12 bases between the germline ends. CDR1 is DFQATT and CDR2 is SNEGSKA in the germline V gene (reference sequence). CDR3 size: 12 residues. CDR3 loop: CSAISRGNEQFF. The CDR3 DNA sequence: TGCAGTGCCATAAGTAGGGGCAATGAGCAGTTCTTC.

This clonotype is medium-sized in the sample. This chain joins TRBV20-1 and TRBJ2-5, with D perhaps assigned TRBD1 or TRBD2 (6 bases each). The CDR3 totals 12 residues. Per germline, CDR1 DFQATT and CDR2 SNEGSKA (reference sequence). V was pared by 5 bases and J by 5 bases, with 12 bases between. The CDR3 region is CSAAPGAETQYF. The DNA of the CDR3 is TGCAGTGCTGCCCCGGGGGCGGAGACCCAGTACTTC.

The chain combines TRBV10-3 with TRBJ1-2; tentatively, D is TRBD1 (5 bases). CDR3 length: 12 amino acids. Deletions cut 2 bases from V and 8 bases from J, with 9 bases between. The V gene's germline CDR1 is ENHRY and CDR2 SYGVKD. The CDR3 sequence is CAISEGAQGYTF. The DNA of the CDR3 is TGTGCCATCAGTGAGGGGGCCCAAGGCTACACCTTC.

The gene calls are TRBV28 and TRBJ1-2; perhaps TRBD1 as D (6 bases). CDR3 length equals 15 residues. Trimming took off 5 bases at V and 4 bases at J, with 17 bases between the two ends. Germline V lookup: CDR1 MDHEN, CDR2 SYDVKM. CDR3 in amino acids: CASSRGWGRVYGYTF. The CDR3 bases are TGTGCCAGCAGTCGAGGTTGGGGGCGCGTCTATGGCTACACCTTC.

The CDR3 nucleotides read TGCAGTGCTAGACCGATACAGGAACACTATGGCTACACCTTC. This sequence encodes CSARPIQEHYGYTF. The rearrangement uses TRBV20-1 and TRBJ1-2, with D possibly TRBD1 on 5 matching bases. This CDR3 comprises 14 residues. Per germline, CDR1 DFQATT and CDR2 SNEGSKA (reference sequence). Between the trimmed V and J ends, which lost 2 bases and 3 bases, there was a span of 13 bases.

In DNA, the CDR3 is TGTGCCAGCAGCCCAGGGGCGGCTGGTTACGAGCAGTACTTC. The encoded protein is CASSPGAAGYEQYF. V and J are TRBV7-2 and TRBJ2-7, with D maybe TRBD1 (6 bases). The CDR3 has 14 amino acids. Looked up from germline, CDR1 is SGHTA and CDR2 is FQGNSA. The V end was cut by 5 bases, the J end by 4 bases, with 15 bases between. Looking up the rest from reference TRBV7-2 and TRBJ2-7 gives the full variable domain: GAGVSQSPSNKVTEKGKDVELRCDPISGHTALYWYRQSLGQGLEFLIYFQGNSAPDKSGLPSDRFSAERTGGSVSTLTIQRTQQEDSAVYLCASSPGAAGYEQYFGPGTRLTVT.

This clonotype was seen a few times. V gene TRBV20-1 combines with J gene TRBJ1-2; TRBD1 matches 8 bases. Germline CDR1 reads DFQATT; CDR2 reads SNEGSKA (reference sequence). Trimming cost V 5 bases and J 1 base; bases outside gene matches: 6. The CDR3 covers 14 residues. The CDR3 loop reads CSAGGTGRNYGYTF. CDR3 coding DNA: TGCAGTGCTGGCGGGACAGGTCGTAACTATGGCTACACCTTC.

This sequence joins TRBV20-1 and TRBJ2-5; possibly TRBD2 for D (6 bases). The germline CDR1 and CDR2 sequences are DFQATT and SNEGSKA (reference sequence). V lost 0 bases and J 6 bases, leaving 14 bases between the germline ends. The CDR3 covers 14 residues. The chain's CDR3 is CSARDRAGWQTQYF. CDR3 in DNA: TGCAGTGCTAGAGATCGCGCGGGATGGCAGACCCAGTACTTC.

The chain links TRBV28 to TRBJ1-2; D not certain. There are 13 residues in the CDR3. V shed 3 bases and J shed 3 bases, with 8 bases lying between them. The germline gives CDR1 MDHEN, CDR2 SYDVKM. CDR3 nucleotides: TGTGCCAGCAGTTTGAGGGCTCACTATGGCTACACCTTC. Translating it yields CASSLRAHYGYTF.

The chain combines TRBV11-3 with TRBJ2-5; 7 nucleotides match TRBD1. J lost 1 base, V lost 4 bases, and 6 bases had no gene match. The CDR3 loop spans 15 amino acids. Germline CDR1 SGHNT, CDR2 YENEEA. The CDR3 sequence: CASSSAGGVQETQYF. CDR3 nucleotides: TGTGCCAGCAGCTCCGCAGGGGGAGTCCAAGAGACCCAGTACTTC.